The 13 T cell receptor beta chains reported below all come from one sample, sequenced in a study of CD4+ T cells in melanoma. Using immunoSEQ multiplex PCR, the repertoire was profiled, and TCRdb retains in-frame clones only, with some absent. The data contain 6,800 or so clones, around 50% of them singletons. The sample was cells from a culture (not recorded whether cultured in vitro). The receptors derive from a human donor with melanoma.

This clone was seen a few times. This chain links TRBV6-6 with TRBJ1-1; weak D call: TRBD1 (6 bases). The V and J ends lost 5 bases and 0 bases respectively, with 13 bases between them. Germline V lookup: CDR1 MNHNY, CDR2 SVGAGI (reference sequence). The CDR3 extends over 15 amino acids. The CDR3 is CASSDRTEMNTEAFF. CDR3 in DNA: TGTGCCAGCAGTGACCGGACAGAAATGAACACTGAAGCTTTCTTT.

The chain links TRBV13 to TRBJ1-1; D gene uncertain. In germline, CDR1 is PRHDT, CDR2 FYEKMQ (reference sequence). The CDR3 loop spans 17 amino acids. V was trimmed by 5 bases and J by 1 base, leaving 20 bases between them. The DNA of the CDR3 is TGTGCCAGCAGCCGCCGATACGTAGCCGGACGGAACACTGAAGCTTTCTTT. Translating gives CASSRRYVAGRNTEAFF. Supplemented by reference TRBV13 and TRBJ1-1, the full variable domain reads AAGVIQSPRHLIKEKRETATLKCYPIPRHDTVYWYQQGPGQDPQFLISFYEKMQSDKGSIPDRFSAQQFSDYHSELNMSSLELGDSALYFCASSRRYVAGRNTEAFFGQGTRLTVV.

A single count supports this clone. The J gene is TRBJ1-1, the V gene TRBV6-6; 9 bases agree with TRBD1. This CDR3 is 16 amino acids long. The germline CDR1 and CDR2 sequences are MNHNY and SVGAGI (reference sequence). V was clipped by 7 bases and J by 2 bases; unmatched bases: 11. The CDR3 DNA follows: TGTGCCAGCACCGAAGGGACAGGGAGGGGAAACACTGAAGCTTTCTTT. This gives the protein CASTEGTGRGNTEAFF.

The chain is built from TRBV25-1 and TRBJ1-1; the D is unclear. The ends were cut back, 1 base at V and 6 bases at J, with 12 bases in the middle. Looked up from germline, CDR1 is MGHDK and CDR2 is SYGVNS. This CDR3 is 14 amino acids long. CDR3 amino acids: CASSEFGARAEAFF. The DNA for the CDR3 is TGTGCCAGCAGTGAATTTGGCGCGAGGGCTGAAGCTTTCTTT. Full variable domain (rest looked up from reference TRBV25-1 and TRBJ1-1): EADIYQTPRYLVIGTGKKITLECSQTMGHDKMYWYQQDPGMELHLIHYSYGVNSTEKGDLSSESTVSRIRTEHFPLTLESARPSHTSQYLCASSEFGARAEAFFGQGTRLTVV.

The rearrangement uses TRBV10-2 and TRBJ1-6; D is unclear. Germline values: CDR1 WSHSY, CDR2 SAAADI. The CDR3 contains 13 residues. V was trimmed by 8 bases and J by 11 bases, leaving 16 bases between them. CDR3 nucleotide sequence: TGCGCCAGCGTCGCCTTTCGCATGGCACCCCTCCACTTT. Translating it yields CASVAFRMAPLHF.

The genes are TRBV30 and TRBJ2-7; D is ambiguous. The V gene lost 1 base and the J gene lost 3 bases, with 10 bases spanning the gap. The germline V gene has CDR1 GTSNPN and CDR2 SVGIG (reference sequence). The CDR3 has 13 residues. The CDR3 is CAWSAIPFYEQYF. DNA of the CDR3: TGTGCCTGGAGTGCTATCCCTTTCTACGAGCAGTACTTC. The full variable domain, rest sourced from reference TRBV30 and TRBJ2-7, is SQTIHQWPATLVQPVGSPLSLECTVEGTSNPNLYWYRQAAGRGLQLLFYSVGIGQISSEVPQNLSASRPQDRQFILSSKKLLLSDSGFYLCAWSAIPFYEQYFGPGTRLTVT.

This clone came up a few times. The chain combines TRBV19 with TRBJ1-2, with D possibly matching TRBD1 (5 bases). The CDR3 totals 14 residues. In germline, CDR1 is LNHDA, CDR2 SQIVND (reference sequence). V was clipped by 7 bases and J by 8 bases, with 20 bases between them. The DNA for the CDR3 is TGTGCCAGTATTTCTCAGGGCAGAACGGGAGGCTACACCTTC. Its protein is CASISQGRTGGYTF.

There are a few counts of this clone. The chain links TRBV10-3 to TRBJ1-1; a weak D match, TRBD1 (5 bases). Trimming stripped 3 bases from V and 2 bases from J, with 10 bases between. This CDR3 is 14 amino acids long. Germline V gene sequence: CDR1 ENHRY, CDR2 SYGVKD. The CDR3 reads CAISERGGNTEAFF. In DNA form, the CDR3 reads TGTGCCATCAGTGAACGGGGCGGCAACACTGAAGCTTTCTTT.

This clone has only one observation. This chain connects TRBV4-1 to TRBJ1-1; D might be TRBD1 (6 bases). The germline gives CDR1 MGHRA, CDR2 YSYEKL. Trimming removed 5 bases at V and 4 bases at J, with 17 bases between. The CDR3 length is 15 residues. For the CDR3, the DNA is TGCGCCAGCAGCGCCTTAGGATTGACAGGCACTGAAGCTTTCTTT. This codes for CASSALGLTGTEAFF.

This clone showed up just a few times. The rearrangement links TRBV2 to TRBJ2-2, with no clear D. The V end was cut by 2 bases, the J end by 7 bases, with 11 bases between. Germline V lookup: CDR1 SNHLY, CDR2 FYNNEI. CDR3 length: 14 residues. The CDR3 is CASSESAVSGELFF. Written as DNA, the CDR3 is TGTGCCAGCAGTGAATCTGCGGTCAGCGGGGAGCTGTTTTTT.

The rearrangement links TRBV10-2 to TRBJ1-1; possibly TRBD1 for D (5 bases). CDR1 is WSHSY, CDR2 SAAADI, per germline. The CDR3 is 13 residues long. V dropped 3 bases and J dropped 4 bases, with 9 bases sitting between them. The CDR3 loop is CASSENGGTEAFF. CDR3 DNA: TGCGCCAGCAGTGAAAACGGGGGCACTGAAGCTTTCTTT.

This clone was seen only a few times. This chain uses TRBV5-1 with TRBJ2-1; no firm D call. Trimming took 2 bases from V and 1 from J, leaving 7 bases between them. The CDR3 is made up of 14 amino acids. Germline V CDR1 and CDR2: SGHRS, YFSETQ. DNA of the CDR3: TGCGCCAGCAGCTTAGGTAATTCCTACAATGAGCAGTTCTTC. As protein: CASSLGNSYNEQFF.

This chain connects TRBV29-1 to TRBJ2-1; 12 bases are a match to TRBD2. The germline V gene encodes CDR1 SQVTM and CDR2 ANQGSEA. V lost 6 bases to trimming and J lost 0 bases; unmatched junction nucleotides: 9. The CDR3 consists of 17 residues. CDR3 sequence: CSVGLAGRYSSYNEQFF. CDR3 coding DNA: TGCAGCGTCGGACTAGCGGGGAGGTATAGCTCCTACAATGAGCAGTTCTTC.